The T cell receptor beta chain described here comes from a study of vaccination and CD4 T cells after COVID-19. Overall study context: Diagnosis preceded the drawing of post-COVID samples by a median approximately 96 days (range 35 to 161). The study, taken as a whole, reports: Convalescent patients gained a median approximately 86% of their reactive clones only post-vaccination.

An Oncomine TCR Beta short-read assay was used to sequence the DNA from cultured CD4+ T cells. Genomic DNA was isolated from CD4+ T cells that had been cultured. From the PCR reads, TCRdb called clonotypes with MiXCR, one entry per CDR3 protein. The sample records around 25,000 distinct CDR3 sequences, approximately 40% being singletons. CDR1 is LNHDA and CDR2 is SQIVND in the germline V gene (reference sequence). CDR3 length: 14 residues. Trimming took 6 bases from V and 2 from J, leaving 11 bases between them. Treatment noted: approximately nine-day PBMC culture with coronavirus spike peptide pools or control peptides (ViraFEST assay). On this clonotype: Its specificity is unknown.

The source material was CD4+ T cells from blood, cultured in vitro. The receptor was isolated from a human donor who had recovered from COVID-19. The chain recombines TRBV19 with TRBJ1-5; D might be TRBD1 (5 bases). This CDR3 reads CASRHRGGNQPQHF. CDR3 nucleotides: TGTGCCAGTAGACACCGAGGGGGCAATCAGCCCCAGCATTTT.